The entry below gives a single TCR beta chain sequence along with its context. The sample originates from a study of blood T cell repertoires in COVID-19. Here immunoSEQ multiplex PCR was the method, and the copy in TCRdb shows in-frame clones only, minus some. The profile shows 110,000 or so clones, roughly 90% of them singletons. V was clipped by 2 bases and J by 0 bases, with 2 bases between them. CDR3 length: 13 residues. Looked up from germline, CDR1 is LGHDT and CDR2 is YNNKEL (reference sequence). The genes are TRBV3-1 (or the pseudogene TRBV3-2) and TRBJ1-3; D gene ambiguous. This receptor was taken from an older man who had recovered from COVID-19. Sequencing was done on a sample of peripheral blood. Here the CDR3 reads CASSQLSGNTIYF. DNA of the CDR3: TGTGCCAGCAGCCAACTCTCTGGAAACACCATATATTTT.